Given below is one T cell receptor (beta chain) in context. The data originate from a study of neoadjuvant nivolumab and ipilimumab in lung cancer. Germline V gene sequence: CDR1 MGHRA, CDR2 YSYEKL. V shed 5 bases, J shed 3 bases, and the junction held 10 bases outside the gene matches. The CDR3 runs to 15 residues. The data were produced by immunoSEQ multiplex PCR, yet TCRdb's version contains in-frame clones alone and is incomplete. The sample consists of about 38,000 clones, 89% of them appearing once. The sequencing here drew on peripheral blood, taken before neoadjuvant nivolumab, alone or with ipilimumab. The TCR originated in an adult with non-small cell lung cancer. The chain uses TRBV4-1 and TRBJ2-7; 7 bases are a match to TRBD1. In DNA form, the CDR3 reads TGCGCCAGCAGCACTGCCCGGGGACAGCACTACGAGCAGTACTTC. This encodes CASSTARGQHYEQYF.